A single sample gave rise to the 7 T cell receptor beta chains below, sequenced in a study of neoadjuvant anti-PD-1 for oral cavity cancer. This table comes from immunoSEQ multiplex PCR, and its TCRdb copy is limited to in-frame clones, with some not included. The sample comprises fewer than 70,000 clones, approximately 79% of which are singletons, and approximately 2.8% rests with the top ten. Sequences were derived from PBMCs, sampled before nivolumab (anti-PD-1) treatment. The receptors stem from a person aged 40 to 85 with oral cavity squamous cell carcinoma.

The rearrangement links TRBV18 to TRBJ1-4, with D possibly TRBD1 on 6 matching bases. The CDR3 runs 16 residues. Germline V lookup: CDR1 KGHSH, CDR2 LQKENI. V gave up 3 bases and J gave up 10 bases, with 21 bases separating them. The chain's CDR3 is CASSPVLDSGGGKLFF. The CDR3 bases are TGTGCCAGCTCACCGGTATTGGACAGCGGGGGAGGAAAACTGTTTTTT. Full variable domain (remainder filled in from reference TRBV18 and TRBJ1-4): NAGVMQNPRHLVRRRGQEARLRCSPMKGHSHVYWYRQLPEEGLKFMVYLQKENIIDESGMPKERFSAEFPKEGPSILRIQQVVRGDSAAYFCASSPVLDSGGGKLFFGSGTQLSVL.

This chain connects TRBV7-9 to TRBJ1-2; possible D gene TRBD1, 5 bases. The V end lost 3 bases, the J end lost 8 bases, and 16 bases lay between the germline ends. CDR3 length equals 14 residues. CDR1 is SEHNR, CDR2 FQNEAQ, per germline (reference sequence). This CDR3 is CASSFRKGLEGYTF. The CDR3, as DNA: TGTGCCAGCAGCTTCAGAAAGGGGCTAGAAGGCTACACCTTC.

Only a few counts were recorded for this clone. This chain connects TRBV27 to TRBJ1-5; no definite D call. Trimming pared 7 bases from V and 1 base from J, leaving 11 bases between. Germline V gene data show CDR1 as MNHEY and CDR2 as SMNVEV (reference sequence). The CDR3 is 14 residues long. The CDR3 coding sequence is TGTGCCAGCAAGACCGACATAAGCAATCAGCCCCAGCATTTT. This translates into CASKTDISNQPQHF.

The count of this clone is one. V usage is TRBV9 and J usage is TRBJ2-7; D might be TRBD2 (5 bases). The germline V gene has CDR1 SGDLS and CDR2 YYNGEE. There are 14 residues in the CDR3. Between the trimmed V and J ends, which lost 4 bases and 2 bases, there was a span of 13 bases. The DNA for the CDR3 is TGTGCCAGCAGCTTAGTGGGAGAGGCCTACGAGCAGTACTTC. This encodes CASSLVGEAYEQYF. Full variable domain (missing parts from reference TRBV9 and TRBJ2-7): DSGVTQTPKHLITATGQRVTLRCSPRSGDLSVYWYQQSLDQGLQFLIQYYNGEERAKGNILERFSAQQFPDLHSELNLSSLELGDSALYFCASSLVGEAYEQYFGPGTRLTVT.

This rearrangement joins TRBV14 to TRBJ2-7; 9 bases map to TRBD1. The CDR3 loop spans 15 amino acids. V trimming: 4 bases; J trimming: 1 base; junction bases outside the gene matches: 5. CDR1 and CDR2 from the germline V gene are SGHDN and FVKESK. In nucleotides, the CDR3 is TGTGCCAGCAGCCCCTTTGGGACAGGGTCCTACGAGCAGTACTTC. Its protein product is CASSPFGTGSYEQYF.

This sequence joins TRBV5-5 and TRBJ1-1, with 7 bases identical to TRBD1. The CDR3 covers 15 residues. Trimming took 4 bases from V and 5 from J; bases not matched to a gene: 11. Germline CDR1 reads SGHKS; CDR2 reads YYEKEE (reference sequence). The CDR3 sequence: CASSMGQLGQTEAFF. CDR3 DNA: TGTGCCAGCAGCATGGGACAGTTGGGGCAAACTGAAGCTTTCTTT.

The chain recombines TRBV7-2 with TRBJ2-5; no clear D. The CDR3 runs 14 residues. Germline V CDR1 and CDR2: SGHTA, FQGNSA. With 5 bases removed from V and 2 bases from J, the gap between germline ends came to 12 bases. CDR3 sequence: CASSIGGSQETQYF. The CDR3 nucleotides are TGTGCCAGCAGCATAGGTGGGTCTCAAGAGACCCAGTACTTC.